The clone carrying this TCR beta chain was recorded many times. The sample comes from a study of metastatic and nonmetastatic thyroid tumors. TCRdb reassembled clones from the PCR reads with MiXCR. This table holds 40,000 to 55,000 clones, over 15% found once. Germline CDR1 DFQATT, CDR2 SNEGSKA (reference sequence). CDR3 length equals 14 residues. V gave up 3 bases and J gave up 6 bases, with 15 bases separating them. Nobody among the patients had been given any treatment before thyroid surgery. The source material was blood. The TCR comes from a female donor with papillary thyroid cancer or a benign thyroid nodule (not recorded which). Some clones in this sample may be carry-over from other donors' samples. This rearrangement joins TRBV20-1 to TRBJ2-1, with D unclear. CDR3 bases: TGCAGTGCTAGTGCCAGAAAAGGTCGCAATGAGCAGTTCTTC. Its translation is CSASARKGRNEQFF.